This T cell receptor (beta chain) is drawn from a study of CD8+ T cells in alopecia areata. A few counts support this clone. The antigen remains unidentified. Specified treatment: oral pan-JAK inhibitor, 5-10 mg twice daily. From alopecia areata patients, lesional scalp punch biopsies and peripheral blood were collected. Sorting of CD4+ and CD8+ T cells was performed on PBMCs. Germline CDR1 is ENHRY and CDR2 is SYGVKD. CDR3 length: 9 amino acids. The ends were cut back, 8 bases at V and 6 bases at J, with 2 bases in the middle. Sequencing relied on a cDNA template that was reverse transcribed from extracted RNA. Clones were read by immunoSEQ multiplex PCR, and TCRdb kept only the in-frame ones, dropping some. The data show around 270,000 clones, roughly 60% seen once. Points from the study as a whole: Normal-skin resident alphabeta T cells also appear among scalp sample sequences.

The chain recombines TRBV10-3 with TRBJ1-5; D unresolved. Source: CD4+ T cells sorted from blood, taken at week 24, from a patient treated with tofacitinib. The sequence was obtained from a human donor with alopecia areata. The CDR3 DNA sequence: TGTGCCATCGGTCAGCCCCAGCATTTT. Its translation: CAIGQPQHF.